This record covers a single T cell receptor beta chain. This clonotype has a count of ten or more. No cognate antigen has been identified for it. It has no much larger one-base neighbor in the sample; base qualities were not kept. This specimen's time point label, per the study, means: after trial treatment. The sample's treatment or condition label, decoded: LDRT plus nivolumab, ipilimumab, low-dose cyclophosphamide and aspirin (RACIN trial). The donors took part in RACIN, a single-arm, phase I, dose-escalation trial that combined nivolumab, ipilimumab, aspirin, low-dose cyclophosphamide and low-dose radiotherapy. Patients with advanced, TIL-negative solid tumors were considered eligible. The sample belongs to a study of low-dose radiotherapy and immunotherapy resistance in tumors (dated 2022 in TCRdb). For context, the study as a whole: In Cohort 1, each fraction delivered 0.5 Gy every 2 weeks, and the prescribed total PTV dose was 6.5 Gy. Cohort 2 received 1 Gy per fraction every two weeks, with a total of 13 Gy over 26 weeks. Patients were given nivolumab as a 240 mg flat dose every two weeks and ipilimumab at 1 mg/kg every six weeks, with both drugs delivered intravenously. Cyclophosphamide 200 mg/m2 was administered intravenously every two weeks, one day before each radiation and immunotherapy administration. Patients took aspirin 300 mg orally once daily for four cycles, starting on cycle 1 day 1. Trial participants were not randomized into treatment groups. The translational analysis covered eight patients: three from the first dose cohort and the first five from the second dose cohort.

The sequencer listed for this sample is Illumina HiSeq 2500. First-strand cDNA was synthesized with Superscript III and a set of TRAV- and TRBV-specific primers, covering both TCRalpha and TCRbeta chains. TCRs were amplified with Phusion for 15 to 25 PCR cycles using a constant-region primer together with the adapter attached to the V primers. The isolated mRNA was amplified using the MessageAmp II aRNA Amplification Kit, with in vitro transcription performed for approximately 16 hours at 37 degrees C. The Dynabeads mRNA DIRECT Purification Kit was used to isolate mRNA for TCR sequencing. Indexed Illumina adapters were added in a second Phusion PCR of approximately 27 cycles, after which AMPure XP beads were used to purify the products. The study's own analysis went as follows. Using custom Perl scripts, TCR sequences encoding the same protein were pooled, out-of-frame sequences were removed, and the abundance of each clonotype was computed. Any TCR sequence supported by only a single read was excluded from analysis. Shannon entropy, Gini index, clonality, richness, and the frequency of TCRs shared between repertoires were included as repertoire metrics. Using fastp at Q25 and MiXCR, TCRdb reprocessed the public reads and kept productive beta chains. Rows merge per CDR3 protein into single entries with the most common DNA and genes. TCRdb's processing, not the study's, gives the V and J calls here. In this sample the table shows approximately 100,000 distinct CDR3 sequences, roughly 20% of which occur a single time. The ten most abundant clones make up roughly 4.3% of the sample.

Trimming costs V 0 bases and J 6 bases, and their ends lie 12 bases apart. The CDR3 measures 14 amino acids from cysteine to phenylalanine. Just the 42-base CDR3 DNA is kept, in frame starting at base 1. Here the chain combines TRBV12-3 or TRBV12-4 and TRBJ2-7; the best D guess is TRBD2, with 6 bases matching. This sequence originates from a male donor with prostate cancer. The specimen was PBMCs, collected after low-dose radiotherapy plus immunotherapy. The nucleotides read TGTGCCAGCAGTTTAGCGATACCCGGGAGCGAGCAGTACTTC. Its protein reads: CASSLAIPGSEQYF.